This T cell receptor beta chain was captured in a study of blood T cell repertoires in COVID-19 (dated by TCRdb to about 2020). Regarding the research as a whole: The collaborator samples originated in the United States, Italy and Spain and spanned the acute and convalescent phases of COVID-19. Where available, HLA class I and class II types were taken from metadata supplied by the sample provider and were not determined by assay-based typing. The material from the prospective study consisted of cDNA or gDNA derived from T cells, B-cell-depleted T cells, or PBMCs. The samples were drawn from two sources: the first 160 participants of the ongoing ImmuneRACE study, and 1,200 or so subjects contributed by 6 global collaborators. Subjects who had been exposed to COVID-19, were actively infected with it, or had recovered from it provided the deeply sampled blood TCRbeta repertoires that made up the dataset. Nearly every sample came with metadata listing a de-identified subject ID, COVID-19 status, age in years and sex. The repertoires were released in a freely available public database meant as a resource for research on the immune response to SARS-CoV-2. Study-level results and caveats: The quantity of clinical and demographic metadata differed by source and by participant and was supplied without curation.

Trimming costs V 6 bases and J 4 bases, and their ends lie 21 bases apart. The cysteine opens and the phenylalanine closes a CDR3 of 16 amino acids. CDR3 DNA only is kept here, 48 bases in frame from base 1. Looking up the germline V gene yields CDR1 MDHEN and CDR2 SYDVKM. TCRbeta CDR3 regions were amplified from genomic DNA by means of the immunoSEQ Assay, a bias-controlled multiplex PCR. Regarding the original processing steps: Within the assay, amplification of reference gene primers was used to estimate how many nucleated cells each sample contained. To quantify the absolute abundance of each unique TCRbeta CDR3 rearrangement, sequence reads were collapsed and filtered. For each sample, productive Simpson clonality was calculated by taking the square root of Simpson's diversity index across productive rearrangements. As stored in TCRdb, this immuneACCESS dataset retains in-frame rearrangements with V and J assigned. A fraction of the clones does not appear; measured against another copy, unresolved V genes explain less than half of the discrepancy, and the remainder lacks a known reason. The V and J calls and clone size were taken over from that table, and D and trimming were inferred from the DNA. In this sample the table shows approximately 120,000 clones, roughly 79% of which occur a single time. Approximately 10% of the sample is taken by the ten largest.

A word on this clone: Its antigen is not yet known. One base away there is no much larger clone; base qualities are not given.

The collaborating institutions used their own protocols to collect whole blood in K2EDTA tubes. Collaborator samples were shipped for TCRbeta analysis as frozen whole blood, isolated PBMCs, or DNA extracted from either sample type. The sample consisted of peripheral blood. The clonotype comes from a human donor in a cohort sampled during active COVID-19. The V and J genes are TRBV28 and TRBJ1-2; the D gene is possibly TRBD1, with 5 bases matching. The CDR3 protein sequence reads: CASRGLISRSRYGYTF. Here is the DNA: TGTGCCAGCAGGGGACTTATCAGTAGGTCACGCTATGGCTACACCTTC.